The present TCR beta chain was sequenced within a study of T-cell memory formation after mild COVID-19. General study findings and limits: The study detected some responding clones in pre-infection memory, suggesting cross-reactive memory joined. Contracting CD4+ clones sat mainly in CM and EM; CD8+ in EMRA.

This clonotype has only a few counts. The antigen is undetermined. From 5'RACE with constant-segment primers came TCR alpha and TCR beta cDNA libraries that carried sample barcodes and UMIs. TCRdb used MiXCR to reprocess the 5' RACE reads, holding one entry per CDR3 protein. The sample has 540,000 or so distinct CDR3 sequences, around 21% seen once. The TCR comes from an adult woman who had mild COVID-19 (a few samples of this study predate the infection). Cell type and time point are not known. The sample consisted of PBMCs or a T cell subset sorted from them (not recorded which).

The chain's CDR3 is CASTPGTGDYEQYF. The CDR3 nucleotides read TGTGCCAGCACCCCCGGGACAGGGGACTACGAGCAGTACTTC. This chain links TRBV19 with TRBJ2-7; 10 bases line up with TRBD1. In germline, CDR1 is LNHDA, CDR2 SQIVND (reference sequence). Losses at the gene ends were 9 bases for V and 3 bases for J; bases not matched to a gene: 8. This CDR3 is 14 amino acids long.